Listed here are 18 T cell receptor beta chains from one sample, sequenced in a study of blood T cells in healthy people across ages. A second PCR, run for about 7 to 11 cycles, used a sample-barcoded 5' primer plus a J-beta primer mix. TCRdb called the 5' RACE reads again in MiXCR, with one record for every CDR3 protein. The sample records 790,000 or so distinct CDR3 sequences, approximately 53% being singletons. The sequencing sample was made of blood. These receptors originate from a man between 35 and 55 years old in good health.

This clonotype occurred a few times. The gene calls are TRBV4-1 and TRBJ1-5; maybe TRBD1 (5 bases). V was clipped by 8 bases and J by 0 bases, with 11 bases between them. CDR3 length equals 14 residues. Per germline, CDR1 MGHRA and CDR2 YSYEKL. CDR3 bases: TGCGCCAGCTCCAGGGTCGATAGCAATCAGCCCCAGCATTTT. Its protein product is CASSRVDSNQPQHF.

The V and J genes are TRBV7-2 and TRBJ1-6; TRBD1 agrees at 8 bases. The CDR3 loop spans 16 amino acids. The trim removed 5 bases at V and 9 bases at J, leaving 12 bases unmatched. Germline V gene data show CDR1 as SGHTA and CDR2 as FQGNSA. CDR3 amino acids: CASSPWTSRGPSPLHF. The CDR3 DNA is TGTGCCAGCAGCCCGTGGACGAGCAGGGGGCCTTCACCCCTCCACTTT.

The rearrangement joins TRBV6-5 to TRBJ2-1, with D possibly called TRBD1 or TRBD2 (5 bases each). Per germline, CDR1 MNHEY and CDR2 SVGAGI. V lost 2 bases and J lost 5, with 10 bases in between. The CDR3 runs to 14 residues. The CDR3 protein is CASSYGGFNNEQFF. The DNA for the CDR3 is TGTGCCAGCAGTTACGGGGGTTTCAACAATGAGCAGTTCTTC.

This chain connects TRBV7-9 to TRBJ1-5; the D gene is possibly TRBD1 (6 bases). CDR1 and CDR2 from the germline V gene are SEHNR and FQNEAQ (reference sequence). This CDR3 has 14 amino acids. V shed 2 bases and J shed 7 bases, with 12 bases lying between them. For the CDR3, the DNA is TGTGCCAGCAGCTTAAAGGGGGTAGACCAGCCCCAGCATTTT. Amino acids: CASSLKGVDQPQHF.

This chain uses TRBV20-1 with TRBJ2-7; 10 nucleotides line up with TRBD2. Trimming at V came to 3 bases and at J to 0 bases, leaving 11 bases not matched to a gene. The length of the CDR3 is 17 residues. The germline CDR1 and CDR2 sequences are DFQATT and SNEGSKA (reference sequence). The CDR3 coding sequence is TGCAGTGCTAGTAGGTCTAGCGGGGGTCTCACCTCCTACGAGCAGTACTTC. Translating it yields CSASRSSGGLTSYEQYF.

The chain uses TRBV9 and TRBJ2-1; 12 bases are a match to TRBD2. Trimming at V came to 4 bases and at J to 5 bases, leaving 4 bases not matched to a gene. Germline CDR1 and CDR2: SGDLS and YYNGEE. The CDR3 consists of 15 residues. In DNA, the CDR3 is TGTGCCAGCAGCTCTAGCGGGGGGGCCCACAATGAGCAGTTCTTC. Its translation: CASSSSGGAHNEQFF.

The genes are TRBV7-3 and TRBJ1-5; 8 bases are a match to TRBD1. The J segment lost 0 bases and the V segment lost 1 base, leaving 11 bases of the junction unmatched. From germline, CDR1 is SGHTA and CDR2 FQGTGA. The CDR3 length is 19 residues. CDR3 sequence reads: CASSLMKDREYYSNQPQHF. The DNA of the CDR3 is TGTGCCAGCAGCTTAATGAAGGACAGGGAGTACTATAGCAATCAGCCCCAGCATTTT.

The chain combines TRBV2 with TRBJ2-5; perhaps TRBD2 as D (6 bases). This CDR3 is built from 15 residues. Germline V gene sequence: CDR1 SNHLY, CDR2 FYNNEI. V was trimmed by 1 base and J by 3 bases, leaving 12 bases between them. CDR3 bases: TGTGCCAGCAGTGAAGATGGAGGGTTCAAAGAGACCCAGTACTTC. Its translation: CASSEDGGFKETQYF.

This clonotype was found once. The chain couples TRBV7-9 to TRBJ2-7, with D hard to call. The length of the CDR3 is 11 residues. Trimming cost V 5 bases and J 7 bases, with 9 bases left between them. Germline V CDR1 and CDR2: SEHNR, FQNEAQ (reference sequence). Written as DNA, the CDR3 is TGTGCCAGCAGCGCGACTGCGGAGCAGTACTTC. Amino acids: CASSATAEQYF.

In the case of this clonotype: One junction end does not reproduce the germline sequence, and a read error may be involved. This chain connects TRBV10-3 to TRBJ2-7; maybe TRBD1 (6 bases). CDR1 and CDR2 (germline): ENHRY, SYGVKD. This CDR3 spans 12 amino acids. The CDR3 is CVISEDSFEQYF. CDR3 nucleotide sequence: TGTGTCATCAGTGAGGACAGCTTCGAGCAGTACTTC.

There are a few counts of this clonotype. The chain couples TRBV3-1 to TRBJ1-4; no reliable D call. The length of the CDR3 is 14 residues. The germline CDR1 and CDR2 sequences are LGHDT and YNNKEL (reference sequence). V lost 3 bases and J 13 bases, leaving 18 bases between the germline ends. The CDR3 sequence: CASSQDPIVGGLFF. CDR3 DNA sequence: TGTGCCAGCAGCCAGGATCCTATTGTCGGAGGACTGTTTTTT. Full variable domain (rest looked up from reference TRBV3-1 and TRBJ1-4): DTAVSQTPKYLVTQMGNDKSIKCEQNLGHDTMYWYKQDSKKFLKIMFSYNNKELIINETVPNRFSPKSPDKAHLNLHINSLELGDSAVYFCASSQDPIVGGLFFGSGTQLSVL.

This clonotype was recorded only once. The rearrangement joins TRBV2 to TRBJ2-5; 12 positions agree with TRBD1. Germline-derived CDR1 and CDR2 are SNHLY and FYNNEI. The trim removed 8 bases at V and 5 bases at J, leaving 9 bases unmatched. The CDR3 contains 15 residues. The CDR3 reads CASLRDRGLLETQYF. The CDR3 coding sequence is TGTGCCAGCCTCCGGGACAGGGGGCTTTTGGAGACCCAGTACTTC.

The chain employs TRBV4-2 and TRBJ1-2; D not certain. Germline V lookup: CDR1 LGHNA, CDR2 YNFKEQ. The CDR3 has 16 residues. V dropped 0 bases and J dropped 4 bases, with 15 bases sitting between them. DNA of the CDR3: TGTGCCAGCAGCCAAGATCTTCGGGAGAGGGCCTATGGCTACACCTTC. As protein: CASSQDLRERAYGYTF.

A few counts support this clonotype. The V call is TRBV7-9, the J call TRBJ2-5; 9 bases match TRBD2. CDR1 and CDR2 from the germline V gene are SEHNR and FQNEAQ (reference sequence). CDR3 length: 15 amino acids. The V gene end was trimmed by 5 bases and the J gene end by 1 base; junction bases not matched to a gene: 5. The CDR3 bases are TGTGCCAGCAGCCGGACTAGCGCAACCCAAGAGACCCAGTACTTC. This gives the protein CASSRTSATQETQYF.

V and J are TRBV20-1 and TRBJ2-1, with D hard to call. The V gene's germline CDR1 is DFQATT and CDR2 SNEGSKA (reference sequence). Trimming took 5 bases from V and 2 from J, leaving 10 bases between them. The CDR3 covers 13 residues. This CDR3 is CSAPRPTYNEQFF. DNA for the CDR3: TGCAGTGCTCCACGACCTACCTACAATGAGCAGTTCTTC.

The chain recombines TRBV5-1 with TRBJ2-7, with 8 bases that match TRBD2. This CDR3 has 15 amino acids. V lost 3 bases and J lost 6; bases outside the gene matches: 11. The germline CDR1 and CDR2 sequences are SGHRS and YFSETQ. CDR3 in amino acids: CASSSALAGSGEQYF. The DNA of the CDR3 is TGCGCCAGCAGCTCGGCGCTAGCGGGCTCCGGCGAGCAGTACTTC.

The CDR3 loop reads CASSFVLLLAGESHEQYF. The DNA of the CDR3 is TGTGCCAGCAGTTTTGTATTACTGCTAGCGGGAGAGTCCCACGAGCAGTACTTC. This chain joins TRBV28 and TRBJ2-7; 10 bases are shared with TRBD2. The junction had 16 bases not matched to a gene; V was cut back by 3 bases and J by 5 bases. This CDR3 has 18 amino acids. Germline CDR1 reads MDHEN; CDR2 reads SYDVKM.

The chain combines TRBV29-1 with TRBJ1-2; the D is unclear. This CDR3 has 13 residues. Trimming shortened V by 6 bases and J by 3 bases, and 14 bases separated the two germline ends. Germline lookup yields CDR1 SQVTM and CDR2 ANQGSEA. CDR3 region: CSVIEVSHYGYTF. The CDR3 nucleotides are TGCAGCGTGATCGAGGTCAGCCACTATGGCTACACCTTC.